A selection of T cell receptor beta chains follows, all from one sample in a study of blood T cell repertoires in COVID-19. The assay was immunoSEQ multiplex PCR, and TCRdb's table has in-frame clones only and misses some. The repertoire has around 140,000 clones, around 87% of them found once; the top ten carry 11%. The sequencing input was PBMCs or T cells enriched from blood (not recorded which). The receptors here all came from a man aged 55-75 years who had recovered from COVID-19. Both conserved end residues are part of each CDR3. A D gene is named only where the DNA matches it firmly. Clone size is not always given. Where it is, it says once, few, many or a class for expanded clones.

v_gene: TRBV10-2
d_gene: TRBD1
abundance: -
j_gene: TRBJ2-7
CDR3aa: CATMTGNEQYF
CDR3nt: TGCGCCACCATGACAGGGAACGAGCAGTACTTC

v_gene: TRBV9
d_gene: TRBD1
abundance: -
j_gene: TRBJ2-3
CDR3aa: CASSEIDRAWVDTQYF
CDR3nt: TGTGCCAGCAGCGAAATTGACAGGGCCTGGGTAGATACGCAGTATTTT

v_gene: TRBV7-2
d_gene: -
abundance: once
j_gene: TRBJ1-5
CDR3aa: CASSLDAGNQPQHF
CDR3nt: TGTGCCAGCAGCTTAGACGCAGGGAATCAGCCCCAGCATTTT

v_gene: TRBV24-1
d_gene: TRBD2
abundance: -
j_gene: TRBJ2-1
CDR3aa: CATSPRGDNEQFF
CDR3nt: TGTGCCACCAGTCCCCGGGGGGACAATGAGCAGTTCTTC

v_gene: TRBV18
d_gene: -
abundance: -
j_gene: TRBJ2-2
CDR3aa: CASSPPGSYTGELFF
CDR3nt: TGTGCCAGCTCACCACCGGGCTCCTACACCGGGGAGCTGTTTTTT

v_gene: TRBV2
d_gene: -
abundance: -
j_gene: TRBJ2-2
CDR3aa: CASRGGYTGELFF
CDR3nt: TGTGCCAGCCGAGGAGGGTACACCGGGGAGCTGTTTTTT

v_gene: TRBV2
d_gene: TRBD2
abundance: -
j_gene: TRBJ2-3
CDR3aa: CASSELRAGGPLDTQYF
CDR3nt: TGTGCCAGCAGTGAACTTAGGGCGGGAGGGCCGTTAGATACGCAGTATTTT

v_gene: TRBV19
d_gene: -
abundance: -
j_gene: TRBJ1-6
CDR3aa: CASSTRVGERRWGSPLHF
CDR3nt: TGTGCCAGTAGTACCCGCGTTGGGGAAAGGCGTTGGGGCTCACCCCTCCACTTT

v_gene: TRBV15
d_gene: TRBD2
abundance: once
j_gene: TRBJ2-2
CDR3aa: CATSREKLAGVAGELFF
CDR3nt: TGTGCCACCAGCAGGGAGAAACTAGCGGGAGTGGCCGGGGAGCTGTTTTTT

v_gene: TRBV15
d_gene: -
abundance: -
j_gene: TRBJ1-2
CDR3aa: CATSVRETPLIGYTF
CDR3nt: TGTGCCACCAGCGTCCGGGAGACACCCCTCATTGGCTACACCTTC

v_gene: TRBV28
d_gene: -
abundance: -
j_gene: TRBJ2-5
CDR3aa: CASSSLTGSQETQYF
CDR3nt: TGTGCCAGCAGTTCCCTTACCGGGAGCCAAGAGACCCAGTACTTC

v_gene: TRBV10-3
d_gene: -
abundance: -
j_gene: TRBJ2-7
CDR3aa: CAIKQDTNTYEQYF
CDR3nt: TGTGCCATCAAACAGGACACAAACACCTACGAGCAGTACTTC

v_gene: TRBV4-1
d_gene: -
abundance: -
j_gene: TRBJ2-4
CDR3aa: CASSQVEEENIQYF
CDR3nt: TGCGCCAGCAGCCAAGTCGAGGAGGAAAACATTCAGTACTTC

v_gene: TRBV29-1
d_gene: TRBD1
abundance: -
j_gene: TRBJ2-1
CDR3aa: CSVDKTGGGNEQFF
CDR3nt: TGCAGCGTTGACAAGACAGGGGGCGGGAATGAGCAGTTCTTC

v_gene: TRBV5-1
d_gene: -
abundance: -
j_gene: TRBJ2-5
CDR3aa: CASSSLGSQETQYF
CDR3nt: TGCGCCAGCAGCTCACTCGGGAGCCAAGAGACCCAGTACTTC

v_gene: TRBV25-1
d_gene: -
abundance: -
j_gene: TRBJ2-1
CDR3aa: CASSEGLDYNEQFF
CDR3nt: TGTGCCAGCAGTGAGGGACTGGACTACAATGAGCAGTTCTTC

v_gene: TRBV19
d_gene: TRBD1
abundance: -
j_gene: TRBJ1-1
CDR3aa: CASSTTGGTEAFF
CDR3nt: TGTGCCAGTAGTACTACAGGGGGAACTGAAGCTTTCTTT

v_gene: TRBV11-2
d_gene: TRBD1
abundance: once
j_gene: TRBJ1-5
CDR3aa: CASSPGQGPLQPQHF
CDR3nt: TGTGCCAGCAGCCCTGGACAGGGTCCTCTTCAGCCCCAGCATTTT

v_gene: TRBV2
d_gene: -
abundance: -
j_gene: TRBJ1-4
CDR3aa: CASTQVGINEKLFF
CDR3nt: TGTGCCAGCACCCAGGTTGGCATTAATGAAAAACTGTTTTTT

v_gene: TRBV6-1
d_gene: TRBD2
abundance: -
j_gene: TRBJ2-1
CDR3aa: CASSERTSGSSYNEQFF
CDR3nt: TGTGCCAGCAGTGAACGGACTAGCGGGAGCTCCTACAATGAGCAGTTCTTC

v_gene: TRBV27
d_gene: TRBD2
abundance: -
j_gene: TRBJ2-1
CDR3aa: CASSSALAGGRNNEQFF
CDR3nt: TGTGCCAGCAGTTCGGCACTAGCGGGGGGGCGGAACAATGAGCAGTTCTTC

v_gene: TRBV29-1
d_gene: -
abundance: many
j_gene: TRBJ2-7
CDR3aa: CSVEGTGGMAEQYF
CDR3nt: TGCAGCGTTGAAGGGACTGGGGGGATGGCCGAGCAGTACTTC

v_gene: TRBV6-2/TRBV6-3
d_gene: TRBD1
abundance: -
j_gene: TRBJ1-5
CDR3aa: CASSYSQGAVNQPQHF
CDR3nt: TGTGCCAGCAGTTACTCTCAGGGGGCGGTCAATCAGCCCCAGCATTTT

v_gene: TRBV20-1
d_gene: TRBD1
abundance: -
j_gene: TRBJ1-4
CDR3aa: CSASVPGQGARNEKLFF
CDR3nt: TGCAGTGCTAGTGTACCGGGACAGGGGGCCCGCAATGAAAAACTGTTTTTT

v_gene: TRBV3-1/TRBV3-2
d_gene: -
abundance: few
j_gene: TRBJ2-6
CDR3aa: CASSQDLVQGPSGANVLTF
CDR3nt: TGTGCCAGCAGCCAAGATCTCGTCCAGGGCCCCTCTGGGGCCAACGTCCTGACTTTC

v_gene: TRBV19
d_gene: -
abundance: -
j_gene: TRBJ1-5
CDR3aa: CASSPPARGEPQHF
CDR3nt: TGTGCCAGTAGCCCCCCGGCGCGGGGGGAGCCCCAGCATTTT

v_gene: TRBV28
d_gene: TRBD1
abundance: -
j_gene: TRBJ1-2
CDR3aa: CASSQGVGYTF
CDR3nt: TGTGCCAGCAGCCAGGGGGTTGGCTACACCTTC

v_gene: TRBV28
d_gene: TRBD1
abundance: -
j_gene: TRBJ2-5
CDR3aa: CASSWDSKETQYF
CDR3nt: TGTGCCAGCAGTTGGGACAGTAAAGAGACCCAGTACTTC

v_gene: TRBV7-9
d_gene: TRBD2
abundance: -
j_gene: TRBJ2-5
CDR3aa: CASSRNPPAGGKETQYF
CDR3nt: TGTGCCAGCAGCCGTAACCCCCCTGCGGGAGGTAAAGAGACCCAGTACTTC

v_gene: TRBV6-4
d_gene: TRBD2
abundance: -
j_gene: TRBJ2-1
CDR3aa: CASSDLAGGSYNEQFF
CDR3nt: TGTGCCAGCAGTGATCTAGCGGGGGGCTCCTACAATGAGCAGTTCTTC

v_gene: TRBV24-1
d_gene: -
abundance: -
j_gene: TRBJ2-3
CDR3aa: CATSEGRPTQYF
CDR3nt: TGTGCCACCAGTGAGGGCAGGCCGACGCAGTATTTT

v_gene: TRBV14
d_gene: TRBD1
abundance: once
j_gene: TRBJ2-5
CDR3aa: CASSQLTGLYETQYF
CDR3nt: TGTGCCAGCAGCCAATTGACAGGGCTTTATGAGACCCAGTACTTC

v_gene: TRBV28
d_gene: -
abundance: -
j_gene: TRBJ1-4
CDR3aa: CASSTRTIQGGEKLFF
CDR3nt: TGTGCCAGCAGCACGAGGACGATTCAGGGAGGCGAAAAACTGTTTTTT

v_gene: TRBV29-1
d_gene: -
abundance: -
j_gene: TRBJ2-1
CDR3aa: CSVLFYEQFF
CDR3nt: TGCAGCGTTCTATTCTATGAGCAGTTCTTC

v_gene: TRBV29-1
d_gene: -
abundance: once
j_gene: TRBJ1-3
CDR3aa: CSAAPGQTRGNTIYF
CDR3nt: TGCAGCGCCGCTCCGGGACAAACTCGGGGAAACACCATATATTTT

v_gene: TRBV29-1
d_gene: -
abundance: -
j_gene: TRBJ2-1
CDR3aa: CSVEPSLGGSYNEQFF
CDR3nt: TGCAGCGTTGAGCCTAGCCTTGGGGGGTCCTACAATGAGCAGTTCTTC

v_gene: TRBV7-9
d_gene: -
abundance: -
j_gene: TRBJ2-7
CDR3aa: CASRSGISYEQYF
CDR3nt: TGTGCCAGCAGATCCGGGATAAGCTACGAGCAGTACTTC

v_gene: TRBV28
d_gene: -
abundance: -
j_gene: TRBJ1-5
CDR3aa: CASSLGALISHF
CDR3nt: TGTGCCAGCAGCCTGGGGGCCTTAATAAGCCATTTT

v_gene: TRBV5-4
d_gene: TRBD1
abundance: -
j_gene: TRBJ1-1
CDR3aa: CASSHADRGATEAFF
CDR3nt: TGTGCCAGCAGCCACGCAGACAGGGGAGCGACTGAAGCTTTCTTT

v_gene: TRBV14
d_gene: -
abundance: -
j_gene: TRBJ2-3
CDR3aa: CASGGSTDTQYF
CDR3nt: TGTGCCAGCGGCGGGAGCACAGATACGCAGTATTTT

v_gene: TRBV27
d_gene: TRBD2
abundance: few
j_gene: TRBJ2-3
CDR3aa: CASMGGESDTQYF
CDR3nt: TGTGCCAGCATGGGAGGGGAATCAGATACGCAGTATTTT

v_gene: TRBV6-5
d_gene: TRBD1
abundance: -
j_gene: TRBJ1-1
CDR3aa: CASSHTGGRAFF
CDR3nt: TGTGCCAGCAGTCATACAGGGGGAAGAGCTTTCTTT

v_gene: TRBV5-5
d_gene: -
abundance: -
j_gene: TRBJ2-5
CDR3aa: CASSRAQETQYF
CDR3nt: TGTGCCAGCAGCCGAGCACAAGAGACCCAGTACTTC

v_gene: TRBV3-1/TRBV3-2
d_gene: -
abundance: -
j_gene: TRBJ1-1
CDR3aa: CASRRHLGDTEAFF
CDR3nt: TGTGCCAGCAGACGACACCTAGGGGACACTGAAGCTTTCTTT

v_gene: TRBV28
d_gene: -
abundance: -
j_gene: TRBJ2-2
CDR3aa: CASSGAGWTGELFF
CDR3nt: TGTGCCAGCAGTGGAGCCGGTTGGACCGGGGAGCTGTTTTTT

v_gene: TRBV5-1
d_gene: TRBD1
abundance: -
j_gene: TRBJ1-4
CDR3aa: CASSLEGAGEKLFF
CDR3nt: TGCGCCAGCAGCTTAGAGGGGGCAGGTGAAAAACTGTTTTTT

v_gene: TRBV6-4
d_gene: -
abundance: -
j_gene: TRBJ1-5
CDR3aa: CASSLQPNQPQHF
CDR3nt: TGTGCCAGCAGCCTACAGCCAAATCAGCCCCAGCATTTT

v_gene: TRBV10-1
d_gene: -
abundance: many
j_gene: TRBJ2-7
CDR3aa: CASSESVQRPLEQYF
CDR3nt: TGCGCCAGCAGTGAGTCGGTTCAGCGGCCCCTTGAGCAGTACTTC

v_gene: TRBV4-1
d_gene: -
abundance: -
j_gene: TRBJ1-5
CDR3aa: CASSQDSAANQPQHF
CDR3nt: TGCGCCAGCAGCCAAGACTCGGCAGCGAATCAGCCCCAGCATTTT

v_gene: TRBV27
d_gene: -
abundance: -
j_gene: TRBJ2-5
CDR3aa: CASSFWAGMSETQYF
CDR3nt: TGTGCCAGCAGTTTCTGGGCAGGGATGTCAGAGACCCAGTACTTC